The rows below give T cell receptor beta chains drawn from one sample of a study of cytomegalovirus exposure and HLA in healthy donors. The data were produced by immunoSEQ multiplex PCR, yet TCRdb's version contains in-frame clones alone and is incomplete. The data show about 200,000 clones, about 81% seen once. The sample taken for sequencing was PBMCs. These receptors came from a woman aged 25 to 39 in good health and CMV-seronegative. Both conserved end residues are part of each CDR3. D genes are given only for firm matches. Clone sizes are given selectively: once, few, many, or a class where the clone is expanded.

V gene	J gene	clone size	D gene	CDR3 DNA	CDR3 protein
TRBV28	TRBJ2-1	-	TRBD2	TGTGCCAGCAGTTTAGAAGGACTAGCGGGCAATGAGCAGTTCTTC	CASSLEGLAGNEQFF
TRBV25-1	TRBJ2-7	once	-	TGTGCCAGCAGTGGGGAAATGTCCTGGGCAGGGCAGTACGAGCAGTACTTC	CASSGEMSWAGQYEQYF
TRBV9	TRBJ2-5	-	-	TGTGCCAGCAGCGTAGGGTGGGGGCAAGGGGTAAAACAAGAGACCCAGTACTTC	CASSVGWGQGVKQETQYF
TRBV2	TRBJ1-1	-	TRBD1	TGTGCCAGCAGGGGAGGACAGGTTGGGGCAAACACTGAAGCTTTCTTT	CASRGGQVGANTEAFF
TRBV28	TRBJ1-1	-	-	TGTGCCAGCAGTTTGGTCCTTCTAGCGAACACTGAAGCTTTCTTT	CASSLVLLANTEAFF
TRBV27	TRBJ1-5	-	TRBD1	TGTGCCAGCAGTCCACCGGGACAGGGCAACAATCAGCCCCAGCATTTT	CASSPPGQGNNQPQHF
TRBV5-1	TRBJ1-2	-	TRBD1	TGCGCCAGCACCTCGGACAGGAGGCTTGATGGCTACACCTTC	CASTSDRRLDGYTF
TRBV28	TRBJ1-6	-	-	TGTGCCAGCAGTACCCTCGCTACAGGCCCTTTAGGGTTT	CASSTLATGPLGF
TRBV5-4	TRBJ1-4	-	-	TGTGCCAGCAGCTTGGCTCCCGAAAAACTGTTTTTT	CASSLAPEKLFF
TRBV7-9	TRBJ1-5	-	TRBD1	TGTGCCAGCAGTTCCGGGACAGGGGGGGCCGGTCAGCCCCAGCATTTT	CASSSGTGGAGQPQHF
TRBV7-9	TRBJ2-5	-	-	TGTGCCAGCAGCTCATGGACAGTCCAAGAGACCCAGTACTTC	CASSSWTVQETQYF
TRBV18	TRBJ1-4	-	TRBD1	TGTGCCAGCTCCCAAAACAGGGGGCTTTCTGAAAAACTGTTTTTT	CASSQNRGLSEKLFF
TRBV7-3	TRBJ2-7	-	TRBD1	TGTGCCAGCAGCCGTGGACAGGTTTCCTACGAGCAGTACTTC	CASSRGQVSYEQYF
TRBV6-5	TRBJ2-7	-	TRBD2	TGTGCCAGCAGGAGGACTAGCGGGGGAGTGGGCGAGCAGTACTTC	CASRRTSGGVGEQYF
TRBV30	TRBJ2-7	-	-	TGTGCCGCTGAACGACGAGGGAGCTCCTACGAGCAGTACTTC	CAAERRGSSYEQYF
TRBV4-1	TRBJ2-1	-	-	TGCGCCAGCAGCCAAGACCCAGGGTATGAGCAGTTCTTC	CASSQDPGYEQFF
TRBV6-5	TRBJ1-5	-	-	TGTGCCAGCAGTGCGGGCTCGGACGGGTATCAGCCCCAGCATTTT	CASSAGSDGYQPQHF
TRBV18	TRBJ1-1	-	-	TGTGCCAGCTCACGGACTAGGGGGGACACTGAAGCTTTCTTT	CASSRTRGDTEAFF
TRBV2	TRBJ1-5	few	TRBD1	TGTGCCAGCAGGCCCGACAGGGGAGGCAATCAGCCCCAGCATTTT	CASRPDRGGNQPQHF
TRBV27	TRBJ2-5	once	TRBD2	TGTGCCAGCAGTTTAAGGCTAGCGGGGAGGCGGGAGACCCAGTACTTC	CASSLRLAGRRETQYF
TRBV6-1	TRBJ1-2	-	TRBD1	TGTGCCAGCAGGCCCCCAGGGGGTAACTATGGCTACACCTTC	CASRPPGGNYGYTF
TRBV5-1	TRBJ1-1	-	TRBD1	TGCGCCAGCAGCCCGGGACAGGGTGAAGCTTTCTTT	CASSPGQGEAFF
TRBV4-1	TRBJ1-1	-	TRBD1	TGCGCCAGCAGCCAACAGGGGGCGGGGAACACTGAAGCTTTCTTT	CASSQQGAGNTEAFF
TRBV5-6	TRBJ1-1	-	-	TGTGCCAGCAGCTACGACCTGGGGCAGCTGAACACTGAAGCTTTCTTT	CASSYDLGQLNTEAFF
TRBV5-1	TRBJ1-5	-	-	TGCGCCAGCAGCCCAGGGGACCCCAACAATCAGCCCCAGCATTTT	CASSPGDPNNQPQHF
TRBV4-1	TRBJ2-7	few	TRBD2	TGCGCCAGCAGCCAACGGGGGACTAGCGGATCCTACGAGCAGTACTTC	CASSQRGTSGSYEQYF
TRBV10-2	TRBJ2-7	few	-	TGCGCCAGCAGTTCTAGTGGCTACGAGCAGTACTTC	CASSSSGYEQYF
TRBV6-5	TRBJ2-7	-	-	TGTGCCAGCAGTTACTCGGGCAGCACTGTCTCCTACGAGCAGTACTTC	CASSYSGSTVSYEQYF
TRBV30	TRBJ2-6	-	-	TGTGCCTGGAGTTACGGCAGGGCTGGGGCCAACGTCCTGACTTTC	CAWSYGRAGANVLTF
TRBV6-1	TRBJ2-7	-	TRBD2	TGTGCCAGCAGAAACGCCGGGACTAGCTTAGACGAGCAGTACTTC	CASRNAGTSLDEQYF
TRBV6-5	TRBJ2-3	-	TRBD1	TGTGCCAGCAGTTACTCGGTGGGGACAGGCGCAGATACGCAGTATTTT	CASSYSVGTGADTQYF
TRBV6-6	TRBJ2-7	few	-	TGTGCCAGCAGCCCGAGGGGAGGCGAGCAGTACTTC	CASSPRGGEQYF
TRBV2	TRBJ1-4	-	-	TGTGCCAGCAGTGGGACAGAGGGCCTGTGGGAAAAACTGTTTTTT	CASSGTEGLWEKLFF
TRBV19	TRBJ2-1	-	-	TGTGCCAGTAGTCGGGGAATATTGTACAATGAGCAGTTCTTC	CASSRGILYNEQFF
TRBV18	TRBJ1-1	-	-	TGTGCCAGCTCACCACCCTTGGGCCATTCCACTGAAGCTTTCTTT	CASSPPLGHSTEAFF
TRBV4-2	TRBJ1-2	-	TRBD1	TGTGCCAGCACTATCCCGGGACAGGGGGCCCAAGGCTACACCTTC	CASTIPGQGAQGYTF
TRBV15	TRBJ2-7	-	TRBD1	TGTGCCACCAGCAGAGGCCGGGACAGGGGCCACGAGCAGTACTTC	CATSRGRDRGHEQYF
TRBV18	TRBJ1-2	-	TRBD1	TGTGCCAGCTCACCACTCGTACAGGGGATGGACTATGGCTACACCTTC	CASSPLVQGMDYGYTF
TRBV7-9	TRBJ1-1	-	TRBD1	TGTGCCAGCAGCCGATCGACCAGGGGGCACATCGAAGCTTTCTTT	CASSRSTRGHIEAFF
TRBV27	TRBJ1-5	-	TRBD1	TGTGCCAGCAGGTCCGGGACAGGCAATCAGCCCCAGCATTTT	CASRSGTGNQPQHF
TRBV30	TRBJ1-2	-	-	TGTGCCTGGGACAGGACCTATGGCTACACCTTC	CAWDRTYGYTF
TRBV6-6	TRBJ2-5	-	TRBD2	TGTGCCAGCAGCCTCTGGGCGGGAGGAGGGGAGACCCAGTACTTC	CASSLWAGGGETQYF
TRBV7-9	TRBJ2-2	-	-	TGTGCCAGCAGCTTCCTCCTTCAGGGTTTCGGCGGGGAGCTGTTTTTT	CASSFLLQGFGGELFF
TRBV7-9	TRBJ2-3	-	-	TGTGCCAGCAGCCCTCGACAGATTTCTAGCACAGATACGCAGTATTTT	CASSPRQISSTDTQYF
TRBV2	TRBJ1-5	once	TRBD1	TGTGCCAGCATGAGGGGACAGGGTAAGAATCAGCCCCAGCATTTT	CASMRGQGKNQPQHF
TRBV5-1	TRBJ1-4	-	-	TGCGCCAGCAGCTTGGGGAGTATTAATGAAAAACTGTTTTTT	CASSLGSINEKLFF
TRBV2	TRBJ1-1	-	TRBD1	TGTGCCAGCAGACCCCGACAGGGGAGCGACACTGAAGCTTTCTTT	CASRPRQGSDTEAFF
TRBV5-4	TRBJ2-1	-	TRBD1	TGTGCCAGCAGCCCGGTCCCGGGACAGGGGGCCTACAATGAGCAGTTCTTC	CASSPVPGQGAYNEQFF
TRBV19	TRBJ2-1	-	-	TGTGCCAGTGCGGGGAGGAGCTCCTACAATGAGCAGTTCTTC	CASAGRSSYNEQFF
TRBV11-3	TRBJ2-5	-	-	TGTGCCAGCAGCTCCGAGGGCCGAGAGACCCAGTACTTC	CASSSEGRETQYF
TRBV11-2	TRBJ2-1	-	TRBD1	TGTGCCAGCAGCCCCAACCTAGGACAGGGCTACAATGAGCAGTTCTTC	CASSPNLGQGYNEQFF
TRBV28	TRBJ1-5	-	-	TGTGCCAGCAGTTTATGGGGAGGGCAGACCCAATTGGGGCGGCCCCAGCATTTT	CASSLWGGQTQLGRPQHF
TRBV9	TRBJ1-1	-	TRBD1	TGTGCCAGCAGCTTGGGACAGAACATGAACACTGAAGCTTTCTTT	CASSLGQNMNTEAFF
TRBV27	TRBJ1-5	-	-	TGTGCCAGCAGTTTAGAAGGCAGGGGACGGCAGCCCCAGCATTTT	CASSLEGRGRQPQHF
TRBV9	TRBJ2-2	once	TRBD1	TGTGCCAGCAGCGTAACGGGACAGGCGAACACCGGGGAGCTGTTTTTT	CASSVTGQANTGELFF
TRBV7-9	TRBJ1-5	once	-	TGTGCCAGCAGCATTAGGGAGGGCAATCAGCCCCAGCATTTT	CASSIREGNQPQHF
TRBV2	TRBJ2-1	-	TRBD1	TGTGCCAGCAGCGGACAGGGTATTATCTTGGATGAGCAGTTCTTC	CASSGQGIILDEQFF
TRBV6-5	TRBJ2-7	-	TRBD2	TGTGCCAGCAGCCTAGCGGGGGGGCGCAACGAGCAGTACTTC	CASSLAGGRNEQYF
TRBV7-9	TRBJ1-6	-	TRBD1	TGTGCCAGCAGCTTCCGGACCGGGACAGGGTTTTCACCCCTCCACTTT	CASSFRTGTGFSPLHF